This TCR beta chain was captured by sequencing in a study of blood T cell repertoires in COVID-19. Looking at the study overall: COVID-19 samples collected from the United States, Italy and Spain covered acute and convalescent phases.

The CDR3 runs 14 residues. The V gene's germline CDR1 is SGHRS and CDR2 YFSETQ. V lost 4 bases, J lost 0 bases, and 10 bases lay in between. In the study's own analysis: Amplified reference gene primers provided the basis for estimating nucleated cell counts. TCRdb's copy holds only in-frame clones and misses some; the assay was immunoSEQ multiplex PCR. That table supplies the V and J calls and clone size; D and trimming were determined from the DNA. The table lists about 410,000 clones, 89% of them singletons. Remarks on this clone: The identical CDR3 is also encoded by other nucleotide sequences in the sample.

This TCR derives from a woman in her forties with COVID-19, enrolled during active disease. The sample taken for sequencing was peripheral blood. This chain joins TRBV5-1 and TRBJ1-1; maybe TRBD1 (6 bases). Here the CDR3 reads CASSPDRMNTEAFF. For the CDR3, the DNA is TGCGCCAGCAGCCCGGACAGAATGAACACTGAAGCTTTCTTT.